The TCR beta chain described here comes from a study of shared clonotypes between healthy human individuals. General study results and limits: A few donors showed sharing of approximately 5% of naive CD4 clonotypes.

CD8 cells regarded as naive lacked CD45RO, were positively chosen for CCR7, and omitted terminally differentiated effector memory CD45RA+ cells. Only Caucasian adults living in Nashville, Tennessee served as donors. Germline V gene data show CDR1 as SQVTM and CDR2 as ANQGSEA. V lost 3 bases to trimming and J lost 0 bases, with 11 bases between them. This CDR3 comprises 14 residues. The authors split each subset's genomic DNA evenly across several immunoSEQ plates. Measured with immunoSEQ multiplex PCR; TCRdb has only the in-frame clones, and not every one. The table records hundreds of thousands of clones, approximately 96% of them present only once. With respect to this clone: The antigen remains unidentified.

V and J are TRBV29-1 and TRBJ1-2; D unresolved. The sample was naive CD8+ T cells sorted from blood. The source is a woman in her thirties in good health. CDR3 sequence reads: CSVDSDGTNYGYTF. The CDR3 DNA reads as TGCAGCGTTGATTCGGACGGAACTAACTATGGCTACACCTTC.